Sequencing of this T cell receptor beta chain was carried out in a study of cytomegalovirus exposure and HLA in healthy donors. General study points: Earlier results showed most TCR beta V segments being productive about 87% or about 30% of the time. The classifier, whose performance was assessed in both the original and validation cohorts, reportedly diagnosed cytomegalovirus status with high specificity and sensitivity.

About this clone itself: Its antigen is not known.

The primer mix had 60 Vbeta and 13 Jbeta primers. Assay used: immunoSEQ multiplex PCR; TCRdb lists only in-frame clones, some missing. The table has some 200,000 clones, under 85% seen once. The germline V gene has CDR1 MDHEN and CDR2 SYDVKM. The V segment lost 6 bases and the J segment 5 bases; nucleotides outside the gene matches: 7. The CDR3 contains 14 residues. Material for sequencing was PBMCs. V is TRBV28 and J is TRBJ1-1; 9 positions match TRBD1. The clonotype was recovered from a man aged 50 to 59 in good health and CMV-seronegative. The CDR3 DNA reads as TGTGCCAGCAGGGGGACAGGGAGGATTACTGAAGCTTTCTTT. Its protein product is CASRGTGRITEAFF.